Listed below are T cell receptor beta chains from one sample, sequenced in a study of cytomegalovirus exposure and HLA in healthy donors. Sequenced by immunoSEQ multiplex PCR; TCRdb stores in-frame clones only, minus some. The sample has under 35,000 clones; around 60% are singletons. The source material was PBMCs. Receptors were obtained from a man aged 50 or older in good health and CMV-seropositive. CDR3s include the opening cysteine and the closing phenylalanine or tryptophan. D genes are given only for firm matches. Only part of the rows carry a size: once, few, many, or a class if the clone is expanded.

V gene,clone size,J gene,D gene,CDR3 length,CDR3 protein,CDR3 DNA
TRBV30,NA,TRBJ2-7,NA,12,CAWAPSYYEQYF,TGTGCCTGGGCCCCGTCCTACTACGAGCAGTACTTC
TRBV19,NA,TRBJ1-1,TRBD1,14,CASSDRGRFTEAFF,TGTGCCAGTAGTGACAGGGGTCGGTTCACTGAAGCTTTCTTT
TRBV23-1,few,TRBJ2-6,NA,21,CASSEDVLNQRTDSGANVLTF,TGCGCCAGCAGCGAAGACGTACTTAACCAGCGGACGGACTCTGGGGCCAACGTCCTGACTTTC
TRBV5-1,once,TRBJ2-6,TRBD1,15,CASSWDRAGANVLTF,TGCGCCAGCAGCTGGGACAGGGCTGGGGCCAACGTCCTGACTTTC
TRBV9,NA,TRBJ2-1,NA,16,CASSVESLGRANEQFF,TGTGCCAGCAGCGTAGAGTCATTGGGCAGGGCGAATGAGCAGTTCTTC
TRBV30,NA,TRBJ1-2,TRBD1,15,CAWSVPGQGFYGYTF,TGTGCCTGGAGTGTACCGGGACAGGGCTTCTATGGCTACACCTTC
TRBV5-4,NA,TRBJ1-1,NA,13,CASSPTGPTEAFF,TGTGCCAGCAGCCCGACAGGTCCCACTGAAGCTTTCTTT
TRBV19,NA,TRBJ1-2,NA,13,CATSSGLGYGYTF,TGTGCCACCAGTAGCGGTCTGGGCTATGGCTACACCTTC
TRBV29-1,NA,TRBJ2-7,NA,11,CSVGDAPEQYF,TGCAGCGTGGGAGACGCCCCGGAGCAGTACTTC
TRBV5-1,NA,TRBJ2-1,NA,13,CASRGGSYNEQFF,TGCGCCAGCAGAGGAGGGTCCTACAATGAGCAGTTCTTC
TRBV9,few,TRBJ2-5,NA,14,CASSVGGREETQYF,TGTGCCAGCAGCGTAGGAGGTCGGGAAGAGACCCAGTACTTC
TRBV7-8,NA,TRBJ2-5,TRBD2,14,CASSFSGLQETQYF,TGTGCCAGCAGCTTTAGCGGGTTACAAGAGACCCAGTACTTC
TRBV2,few,TRBJ1-5,NA,14,CASSEQGGNQPQHF,TGTGCCAGCAGTGAACAAGGGGGCAATCAGCCCCAGCATTTT
TRBV2,few,TRBJ2-1,NA,12,CASSELGNEQFF,TGTGCCAGCAGTGAACTAGGCAATGAGCAGTTCTTC
TRBV6-5,medium-sized,TRBJ2-7,TRBD1,15,CASSYSGTGAGEQYF,TGTGCCAGCAGTTATTCCGGGACAGGCGCCGGCGAGCAGTACTTC
TRBV5-1,NA,TRBJ1-4,NA,15,CASSPESGSNEKLFF,TGCGCCAGCAGTCCAGAGTCAGGGTCTAATGAAAAACTGTTTTTT
TRBV29-1,NA,TRBJ2-1,NA,11,CSVAASREQFF,TGCAGCGTTGCGGCTAGCCGTGAGCAGTTCTTC
TRBV6-6,few,TRBJ2-1,TRBD2,16,CASRTGFSGRYNEQFF,TGTGCCAGCAGGACCGGTTTTAGCGGGAGGTACAATGAGCAGTTCTTC
TRBV4-1,once,TRBJ2-7,TRBD1,18,CASSQRTITGGPLYEQYF,TGCGCCAGCAGCCAACGCACTATAACAGGGGGCCCGCTCTACGAGCAGTACTTC
TRBV5-1,NA,TRBJ1-5,NA,14,CASSLEGIKGPQHF,TGCGCCAGCAGCTTGGAGGGGATCAAGGGGCCCCAGCATTTT
TRBV30,few,TRBJ2-3,TRBD2,14,CAWSVGGNRDTQYF,TGTGCCTGGAGTGTGGGGGGGAACCGGGATACGCAGTATTTT
TRBV18,few,TRBJ1-1,NA,13,CASSPSRQAEAFF,TGTGCCAGCTCACCTTCAAGACAGGCCGAAGCTTTCTTT
TRBV28,few,TRBJ2-7,TRBD2,16,CASTTIAGGPVYEQYF,TGTGCCAGCACCACCATAGCGGGAGGGCCTGTCTACGAGCAGTACTTC
TRBV6-1,NA,TRBJ2-3,TRBD2,19,CASSEGSYVVAGDADTQYF,TGTGCCAGCAGTGAAGGGTCGTACGTAGTTGCGGGAGACGCAGATACGCAGTATTTT
TRBV5-8,few,TRBJ2-5,TRBD2,15,CASSLGLAEGETQYF,TGTGCCAGCAGCCTGGGACTAGCGGAGGGAGAGACCCAGTACTTC
TRBV9,NA,TRBJ1-2,NA,13,CASSPTGFHGYTF,TGTGCCAGCAGCCCAACAGGGTTCCATGGCTACACCTTC
TRBV2,NA,TRBJ2-1,TRBD2,14,CASSELAGVNEQFF,TGTGCCAGCAGTGAACTAGCGGGAGTCAATGAGCAGTTCTTC
TRBV20-1,once,TRBJ2-3,NA,11,CSATVLDTQYF,TGCAGTGCTACCGTTCTTGATACGCAGTATTTT
TRBV11-2,NA,TRBJ2-1,TRBD2,13,CASSSLATNEQFF,TGTGCCAGCAGCTCACTAGCGACCAATGAGCAGTTCTTC
TRBV28,NA,TRBJ1-2,TRBD1,14,CASTDIGTVYGYTF,TGTGCCAGCACCGATATCGGGACAGTTTATGGCTACACCTTC
TRBV30,few,TRBJ1-4,NA,12,CAWRIYSEKLFF,TGTGCCTGGAGAATCTATAGCGAAAAACTGTTTTTT
TRBV2,NA,TRBJ1-6,NA,15,CASSVDQYSGSPLHF,TGTGCCAGCAGTGTTGACCAGTATTCGGGTTCACCCCTCCACTTT
TRBV7-8,few,TRBJ1-1,NA,12,CASSPIQGWAFF,TGTGCCAGCAGCCCCATTCAGGGATGGGCTTTCTTT
TRBV29-1,NA,TRBJ2-3,TRBD2,15,CSVQTSGGSTDTQYF,TGCAGCGTTCAGACTAGCGGGGGTAGCACAGATACGCAGTATTTT
TRBV29-1,few,TRBJ1-1,TRBD1,14,CSVGGGQGSTEAFF,TGCAGCGTTGGAGGGGGACAGGGTAGCACTGAAGCTTTCTTT
TRBV30,NA,TRBJ2-5,NA,14,CAWSVTARGETQYF,TGTGCCTGGAGTGTAACGGCCAGGGGAGAGACCCAGTACTTC
TRBV6-5,few,TRBJ1-1,TRBD1,13,CASRKGQGLSAFF,TGTGCCAGCAGAAAAGGACAGGGCTTGTCGGCTTTCTTT
TRBV7-9,once,TRBJ2-3,NA,13,CASSFQGADTQYF,TGTGCCAGCAGCTTTCAGGGTGCAGATACGCAGTATTTT
TRBV7-2,once,TRBJ1-2,NA,13,CASSLQGFRGYTF,TGTGCCAGCAGCTTACAGGGGTTTCGTGGCTACACCTTC
TRBV25-1,few,TRBJ1-2,NA,16,CASAILAQGKAYGYTF,TGTGCCAGCGCCATCCTAGCCCAGGGGAAGGCCTATGGCTACACCTTC
TRBV28,NA,TRBJ1-2,TRBD1,15,CASSSTDREVFGYTF,TGTGCCAGCAGTTCAACGGACAGGGAGGTCTTCGGCTACACCTTC
TRBV11-2,NA,TRBJ2-2,TRBD2,15,CASSLAGGPTGELFF,TGTGCCAGCAGCTTAGCGGGGGGTCCTACCGGGGAGCTGTTTTTT
TRBV7-6,NA,TRBJ1-5,NA,16,CASSLKGGVGGQPQHF,TGTGCCAGCAGCTTAAAGGGAGGAGTAGGCGGTCAGCCCCAGCATTTT
TRBV7-9,NA,TRBJ2-7,NA,10,CASSSQEQYF,TGTGCCAGCAGCTCTCAGGAGCAGTACTTC
TRBV13,NA,TRBJ1-2,NA,13,CASSLVPAYGYTF,TGTGCCAGCAGCTTAGTCCCAGCGTATGGCTACACCTTC
TRBV28,few,TRBJ1-3,TRBD1,16,CASSLPGQGSGNTIYF,TGTGCCAGCAGTCTTCCGGGACAGGGGTCGGGAAACACCATATATTTT
TRBV7-9,NA,TRBJ2-5,TRBD2,15,CASSGGLAGRETQYF,TGTGCCAGCAGCGGCGGACTAGCGGGAAGAGAGACCCAGTACTTC
TRBV4-2,few,TRBJ1-2,NA,16,CASSQNSEQATYGYTF,TGTGCCAGCAGCCAAAATTCGGAACAGGCAACCTATGGCTACACCTTC
TRBV7-7,NA,TRBJ2-3,NA,14,CASSPTVSTDTQYF,TGTGCCAGCAGCCCGACAGTTTCCACAGATACGCAGTATTTT
TRBV28,few,TRBJ1-5,TRBD1,15,CASSPATGESQPQHF,TGTGCCAGCAGTCCGGCAACAGGGGAGTCTCAGCCCCAGCATTTT